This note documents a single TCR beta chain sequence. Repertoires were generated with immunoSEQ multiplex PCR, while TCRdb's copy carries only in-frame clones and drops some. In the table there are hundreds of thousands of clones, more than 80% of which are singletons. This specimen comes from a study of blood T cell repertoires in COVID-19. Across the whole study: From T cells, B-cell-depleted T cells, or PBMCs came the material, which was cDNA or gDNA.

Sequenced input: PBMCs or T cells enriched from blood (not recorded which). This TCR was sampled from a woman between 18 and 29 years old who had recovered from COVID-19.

CDR3 nucleotides: TGTGCCAGCAGTGAAGCCTACCGACAGGGGGCGGGTGGCTACACCTTC. This gives the protein CASSEAYRQGAGGYTF. The chain carries TRBV2 and TRBJ1-2; 10 nucleotides match TRBD1. CDR1 SNHLY and CDR2 FYNNEI come from the germline V gene. J was trimmed by 7 bases and V by 0 bases; bases with no gene match: 8. The CDR3 sequence is 16 residues long.